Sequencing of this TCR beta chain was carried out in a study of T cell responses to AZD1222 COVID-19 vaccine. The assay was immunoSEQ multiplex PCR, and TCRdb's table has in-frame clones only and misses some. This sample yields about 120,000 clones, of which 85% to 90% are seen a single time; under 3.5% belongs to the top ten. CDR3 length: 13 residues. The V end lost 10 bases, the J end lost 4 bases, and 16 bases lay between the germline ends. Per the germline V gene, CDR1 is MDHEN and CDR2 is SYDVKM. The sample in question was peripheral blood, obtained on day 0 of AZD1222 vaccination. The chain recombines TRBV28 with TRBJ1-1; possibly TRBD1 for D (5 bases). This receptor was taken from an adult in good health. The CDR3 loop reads CATTRPRVTEAFF. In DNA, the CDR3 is TGTGCCACGACCCGCCCCAGGGTCACTGAAGCTTTCTTT.